This T cell receptor (beta chain) was captured in a study of T and B cells in COVID-19 patients. Overall study results and limits: Active COVID-19 showed highly clonal TRB repertoires; recovery showed diversity and richness above healthy donors.

Blood genomic DNA input for TRB amplification was roughly 220-500 ng. BIOMED2 TRB-A/B primer pools were used in multiplex TRB PCR. TCRdb reprocessed the multiplex PCR reads with MiXCR, giving one entry per CDR3 protein. Here the sample spans roughly 4,000 distinct CDR3 sequences, about a quarter being singletons. In this sample, this clonotype is medium-sized. Its antigen remains unknown. V was cut by 6 bases and J by 1 base, with 18 bases left in between. Per germline, CDR1 LNHDA and CDR2 SQIVND (reference sequence). CDR3 size: 16 residues. The specimen was blood. The chain carries TRBV19 and TRBJ1-1; no reliable D call. This receptor was obtained from a human donor with active COVID-19. The donor label of this sample is uncertain. The CDR3 loop reads CASSTFREAQNTEAFF. CDR3 bases: TGTGCCAGTAGCACCTTTAGGGAGGCCCAGAACACTGAAGCTTTCTTT.